These 14 T cell receptor beta chains came from one sample sequenced in a study of blood T cells in healthy people across ages. It was with a sample-barcoded 5' primer and a J-beta primer mix that a second PCR of about 7 to 12 cycles was run. TCRdb independently ran MiXCR on the 5' RACE reads; one entry per CDR3 protein. The sample lists under 1,000,000 distinct CDR3 sequences, 35% to 60% seen once, with over 15% in the top ten. Sequencing input: blood. The receptors stem from a man older than 75 in good health.

The chain has TRBV5-6 and TRBJ2-1, with 12 bases that match TRBD1. This CDR3 spans 17 amino acids. CDR1 and CDR2 (germline): SGHDT, YYEEEE. V dropped 3 bases and J dropped 7; count of bases not matched to a gene: 11. CDR3 amino acids: CASSSTERDRGRNEQFF. The CDR3 DNA reads TGTGCCAGCAGCTCCACGGAACGGGACAGGGGGCGGAATGAGCAGTTCTTC.

This sequence joins TRBV28 and TRBJ2-2; maybe TRBD1 (5 bases). The CDR3 is made up of 15 amino acids. The ends were cut back, 2 bases at V and 1 base at J, with 8 bases in the middle. CDR1 and CDR2 from the germline V gene are MDHEN and SYDVKM. In nucleotides, the CDR3 is TGTGCCAGCAGTTTACCTCAGGGGAACACCGGGGAGCTGTTTTTT. Its protein product is CASSLPQGNTGELFF.

This chain's CDR3 is CASSLGSRGSSYEQYF. The CDR3 DNA sequence: TGTGCCAGCAGCTTAGGTAGTCGTGGTAGCTCCTACGAGCAGTACTTC. The chain links TRBV11-2 to TRBJ2-7; D is uncertain. This CDR3 has 16 residues. CDR1 and CDR2 from the germline V gene are SGHAT and FQNNGV. V lost 1 base, J lost 0 bases, and 13 bases lay in between.

This clonotype showed up many times. The V and J genes are TRBV20-1 and TRBJ2-5, with D possibly TRBD2 on 5 matching bases. The DNA end lines up better with TRBJ2-7; the J call may be wrong. Germline CDR1 DFQATT, CDR2 SNEGSKA (reference sequence). CDR3 size: 11 residues. CDR3 amino acids: CSARAGGEQYF. CDR3 nucleotides: TGCAGTGCTCGGGCTGGAGGCGAGCAGTACTTC.

This chain links TRBV3-1 with TRBJ1-2; D uncertain. Trimming pared 5 bases from V and 3 bases from J, leaving 10 bases between. The CDR3 has 13 amino acids. CDR1 is LGHDT, CDR2 YNNKEL, per germline (reference sequence). CDR3 protein: CASSERRDYGYTF. The CDR3 bases are TGTGCCAGCAGCGAAAGACGGGACTATGGCTACACCTTC.

The chain joins TRBV4-2 to TRBJ1-3; D is uncertain. V gave up 5 bases and J gave up 0 bases, with 17 bases separating them. CDR3 length equals 17 residues. Germline-derived CDR1 and CDR2 are LGHNA and YNFKEQ. The CDR3 region has the DNA TGTGCCAGCAGCGTCAACGGCAGGTCCAGCTCTGGAAACACCATATATTTT. Translated, it gives CASSVNGRSSSGNTIYF.

The chain carries TRBV4-3 and TRBJ2-6, with TRBD2 matching 9 bases. The germline CDR1 and CDR2 sequences are LGHNA and YSLEER. The CDR3 extends over 21 amino acids. The trim removed 0 bases at V and 0 bases at J, leaving 12 bases unmatched. CDR3 amino acids: CASSQDLLSSGGYSGANVLTF. CDR3 nucleotide sequence: TGCGCCAGCAGCCAAGATCTTTTAAGTAGCGGGGGATACTCTGGGGCCAACGTCCTGACTTTC.

This chain links TRBV5-1 with TRBJ2-1; TRBD2 aligns across 9 bases. Germline trimming cut 1 base from V and 6 bases from J; bases unmatched to any gene: 5. CDR3 length: 15 amino acids. Germline V lookup: CDR1 SGHRS, CDR2 YFSETQ. The CDR3 sequence is CASSLTSGPSNEQFF. The DNA for the CDR3 is TGCGCCAGCAGCTTGACTAGCGGGCCCAGCAATGAGCAGTTCTTC.

This chain joins TRBV29-1 and TRBJ2-2, with a tentative D call TRBD1 (6 bases). V dropped 6 bases and J dropped 6 bases, with 14 bases sitting between them. From germline, CDR1 is SQVTM and CDR2 ANQGSEA. The CDR3 runs to 13 residues. The CDR3 bases are TGCAGCGTGTGGACAGATGTGGCCGGGGAGCTGTTTTTT. Translation gives CSVWTDVAGELFF.

The chain recombines TRBV7-9 with TRBJ1-1; no clear D gene. This CDR3 has 15 residues. Trimming stripped 1 base from V and 0 bases from J, with 9 bases between. In germline, CDR1 is SEHNR, CDR2 FQNEAQ (reference sequence). The CDR3 region is CASSLGLSMNTEAFF. CDR3 DNA: TGTGCCAGCAGCTTAGGTCTGAGCATGAACACTGAAGCTTTCTTT. The complete variable domain, with remaining parts taken from reference TRBV7-9 and TRBJ1-1, reads DTGVSQNPRHKITKRGQNVTFRCDPISEHNRLYWYRQTLGQGPEFLTYFQNEAQLEKSRLLSDRFSAERPKGSFSTLEIQRTEQGDSAMYLCASSLGLSMNTEAFFGQGTRLTVV.

V is TRBV13 and J is TRBJ2-1; 7 bases are a match to TRBD1. The V gene end was trimmed by 5 bases and the J gene end by 0 bases; junction bases not matched to a gene: 22. The CDR3 has 21 amino acids. Germline V gene data show CDR1 as PRHDT and CDR2 as FYEKMQ (reference sequence). The CDR3 loop reads CASSPRRQGRPSRRSYNEQFF. Here the CDR3 DNA reads TGTGCCAGCAGCCCCCGGAGACAGGGACGTCCCTCTAGGCGCTCCTACAATGAGCAGTTCTTC.

The chain employs TRBV15 and TRBJ2-3, with TRBD2 matching over 16 bases. CDR1 is LNHNV, CDR2 YYDKDF, per germline (reference sequence). This CDR3 has 18 amino acids. The ends lost 4 bases at V and 2 bases at J; junction bases unmatched: 6. This CDR3 reads CATSTSGTSGRVTDTQYF. CDR3 coding DNA: TGTGCCACCAGCACTTCCGGGACTAGCGGGAGGGTCACAGATACGCAGTATTTT.

The chain combines TRBV25-1 with TRBJ2-3, with D possibly TRBD2 on 5 matching bases. V was cut by 3 bases and J by 5 bases, with 6 bases left in between. This CDR3 comprises 12 residues. Looked up from germline, CDR1 is MGHDK and CDR2 is SYGVNS. The CDR3 region has the DNA TGTGCCAGCAGTGACCGGGGAGATACGCAGTATTTT. This translates into CASSDRGDTQYF.

This chain links TRBV20-1 with TRBJ2-5, with D uncertain. The CDR3 spans 12 residues. Trimming took off 3 bases at V and 6 bases at J, with 11 bases between the two ends. Germline V CDR1 and CDR2: DFQATT, SNEGSKA (reference sequence). CDR3 nucleotides: TGCAGTGCTAGTGGAGCCATACAGACCCAGTACTTC. Translating it yields CSASGAIQTQYF.